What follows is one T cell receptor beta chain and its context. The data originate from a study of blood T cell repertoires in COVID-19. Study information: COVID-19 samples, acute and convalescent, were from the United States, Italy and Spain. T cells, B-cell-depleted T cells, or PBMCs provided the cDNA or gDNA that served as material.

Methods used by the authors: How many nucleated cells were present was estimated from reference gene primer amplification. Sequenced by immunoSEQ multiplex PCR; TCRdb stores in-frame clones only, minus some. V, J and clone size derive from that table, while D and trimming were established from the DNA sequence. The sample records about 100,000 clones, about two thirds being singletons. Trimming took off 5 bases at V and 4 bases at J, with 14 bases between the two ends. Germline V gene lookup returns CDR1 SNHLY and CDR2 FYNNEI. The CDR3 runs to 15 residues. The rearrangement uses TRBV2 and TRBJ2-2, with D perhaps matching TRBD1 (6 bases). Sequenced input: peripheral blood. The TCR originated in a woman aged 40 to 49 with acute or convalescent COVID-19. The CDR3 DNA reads TGTGCCAGCAGTAGCTTTGGCAGGGGCACCGGGGAGCTGTTTTTT. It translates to CASSSFGRGTGELFF.